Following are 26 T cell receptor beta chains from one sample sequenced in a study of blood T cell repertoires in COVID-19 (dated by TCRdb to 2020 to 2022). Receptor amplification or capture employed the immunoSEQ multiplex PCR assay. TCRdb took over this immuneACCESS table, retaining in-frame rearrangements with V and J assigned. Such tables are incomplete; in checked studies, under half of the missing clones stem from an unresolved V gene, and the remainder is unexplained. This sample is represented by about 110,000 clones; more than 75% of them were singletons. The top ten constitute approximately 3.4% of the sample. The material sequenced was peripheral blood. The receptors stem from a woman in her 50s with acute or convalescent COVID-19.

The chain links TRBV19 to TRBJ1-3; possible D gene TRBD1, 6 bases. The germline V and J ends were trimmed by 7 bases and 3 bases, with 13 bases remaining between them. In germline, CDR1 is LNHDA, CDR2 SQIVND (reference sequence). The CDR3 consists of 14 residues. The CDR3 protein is CASNDRTVGNTIYF. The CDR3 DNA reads TGTGCCAGTAACGACCGGACAGTTGGAAACACCATATATTTT.

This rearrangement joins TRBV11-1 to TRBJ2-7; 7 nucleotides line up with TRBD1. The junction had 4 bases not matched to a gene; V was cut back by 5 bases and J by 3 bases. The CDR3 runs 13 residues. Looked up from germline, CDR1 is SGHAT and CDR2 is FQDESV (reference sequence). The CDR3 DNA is TGTGCCAGCAGCCCCGGGACAGACTACGAGCAGTACTTC. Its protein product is CASSPGTDYEQYF. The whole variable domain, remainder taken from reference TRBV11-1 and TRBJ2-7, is EAEVAQSPRYKITEKSQAVAFWCDPISGHATLYWYRQILGQGPELLVQFQDESVVDDSQLPKDRFSAERLKGVDSTLKIQPAELGDSAMYLCASSPGTDYEQYFGPGTRLTVT.

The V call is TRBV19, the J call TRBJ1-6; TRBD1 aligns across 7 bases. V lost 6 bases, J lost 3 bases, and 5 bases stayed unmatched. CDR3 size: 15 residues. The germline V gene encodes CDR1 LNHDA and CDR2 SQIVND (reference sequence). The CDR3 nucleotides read TGTGCCAGTAGACGACGGGACAGCTATAATTCACCCCTCCACTTT. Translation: CASRRRDSYNSPLHF.

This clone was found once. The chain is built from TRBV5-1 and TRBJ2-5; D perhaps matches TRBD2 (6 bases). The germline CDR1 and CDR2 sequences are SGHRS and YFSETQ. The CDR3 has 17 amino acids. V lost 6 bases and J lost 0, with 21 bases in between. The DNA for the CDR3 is TGCGCCAGCACCCCGGGGGTTGGCGGGCCCTACCAAGAGACCCAGTACTTC. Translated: CASTPGVGGPYQETQYF.

CDR3 nucleotide sequence: TGTGCCAGCAGCAGTCGAGCCAAAAACATTCAGTACTTC. The encoded protein is CASSSRAKNIQYF. V gene TRBV28 combines with J gene TRBJ2-4; D remains unclear. Germline CDR1 MDHEN, CDR2 SYDVKM. V lost 6 bases and J 0 bases, leaving 6 bases between the germline ends. The CDR3 is 13 residues long.

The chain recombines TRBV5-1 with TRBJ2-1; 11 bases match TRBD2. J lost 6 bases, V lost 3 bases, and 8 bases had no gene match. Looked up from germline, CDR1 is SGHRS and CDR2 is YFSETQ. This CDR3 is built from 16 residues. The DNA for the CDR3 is TGCGCCAGCAGCTCACTTAGCGGGAGGGCCTTCAATGAGCAGTTCTTC. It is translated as CASSSLSGRAFNEQFF.

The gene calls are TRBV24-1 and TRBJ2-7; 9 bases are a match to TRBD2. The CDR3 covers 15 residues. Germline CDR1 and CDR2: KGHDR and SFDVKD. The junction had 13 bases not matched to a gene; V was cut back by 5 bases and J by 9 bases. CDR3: CATSVLAGQLRGQYF. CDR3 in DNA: TGTGCCACCAGTGTCCTAGCGGGACAACTACGTGGGCAGTACTTC.

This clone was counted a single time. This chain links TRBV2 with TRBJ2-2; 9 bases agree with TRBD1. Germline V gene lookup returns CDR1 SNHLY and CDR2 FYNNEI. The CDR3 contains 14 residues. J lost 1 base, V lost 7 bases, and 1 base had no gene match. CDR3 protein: CASKGQGNTGELFF. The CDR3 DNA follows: TGTGCCAGCAAGGGACAGGGGAACACCGGGGAGCTGTTTTTT.

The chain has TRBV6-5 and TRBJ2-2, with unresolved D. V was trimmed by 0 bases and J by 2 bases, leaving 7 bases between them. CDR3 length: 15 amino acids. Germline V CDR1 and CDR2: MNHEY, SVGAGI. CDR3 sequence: CASSYSNRNTGELFF. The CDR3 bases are TGTGCCAGCAGTTACTCGAATAGAAACACCGGGGAGCTGTTTTTT.

As DNA, the CDR3 is TGCAGCGTTGAAGGGACAGGGGTAGACTATGGCTACACCTTC. It translates to CSVEGTGVDYGYTF. This chain links TRBV29-1 with TRBJ1-2, with 9 bases that match TRBD1. Unmatched junction bases numbered 3, after V lost 1 base and J lost 3 bases. The length of the CDR3 is 14 residues. CDR1 SQVTM and CDR2 ANQGSEA come from the germline V gene.

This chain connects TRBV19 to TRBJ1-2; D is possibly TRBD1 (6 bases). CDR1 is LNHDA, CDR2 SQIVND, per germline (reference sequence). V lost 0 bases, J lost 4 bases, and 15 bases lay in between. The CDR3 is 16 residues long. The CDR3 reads CASSIEGQGTIYGYTF. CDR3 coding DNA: TGTGCCAGTAGTATAGAGGGCCAGGGGACAATCTATGGCTACACCTTC.

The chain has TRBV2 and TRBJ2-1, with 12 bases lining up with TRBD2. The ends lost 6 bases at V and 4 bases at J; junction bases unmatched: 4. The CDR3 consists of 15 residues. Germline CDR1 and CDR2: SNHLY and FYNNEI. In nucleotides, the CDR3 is TGTGCCAGCAGCCCTAGCGGGAGGGGATACAATGAGCAGTTCTTC. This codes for CASSPSGRGYNEQFF.

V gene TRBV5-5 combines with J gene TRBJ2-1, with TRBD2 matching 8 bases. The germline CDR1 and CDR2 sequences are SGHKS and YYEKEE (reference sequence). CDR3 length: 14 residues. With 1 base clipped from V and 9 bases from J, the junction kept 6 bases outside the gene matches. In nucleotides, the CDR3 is TGTGCCAGCAGCTTGAATGGACTAGCAGTTGAGCAGTTCTTC. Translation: CASSLNGLAVEQFF. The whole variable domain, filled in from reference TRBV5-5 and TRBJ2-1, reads DAGVTQSPTHLIKTRGQQVTLRCSPISGHKSVSWYQQVLGQGPQFIFQYYEKEERGRGNFPDRFSARQFPNYSSELNVNALLLGDSALYLCASSLNGLAVEQFFGPGTRLTVL.

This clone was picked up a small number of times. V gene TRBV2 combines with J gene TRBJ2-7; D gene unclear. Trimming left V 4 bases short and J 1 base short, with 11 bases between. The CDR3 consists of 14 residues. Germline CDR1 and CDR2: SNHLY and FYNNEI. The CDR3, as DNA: TGTGCCAGCAGTGCCCCGGTGACATCCTACGAGCAGTACTTC. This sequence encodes CASSAPVTSYEQYF.

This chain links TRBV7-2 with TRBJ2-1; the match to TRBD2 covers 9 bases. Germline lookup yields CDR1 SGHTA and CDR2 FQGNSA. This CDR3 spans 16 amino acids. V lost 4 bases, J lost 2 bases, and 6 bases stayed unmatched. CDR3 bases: TGTGCCAGCAGCTCGTACCTAGCGGGACCCTACAATGAGCAGTTCTTC. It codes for CASSSYLAGPYNEQFF.

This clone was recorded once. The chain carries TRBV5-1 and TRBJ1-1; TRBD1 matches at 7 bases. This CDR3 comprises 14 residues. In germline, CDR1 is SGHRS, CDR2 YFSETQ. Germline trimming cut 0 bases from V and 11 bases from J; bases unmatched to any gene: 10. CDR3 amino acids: CASSLAPAGQEAFF. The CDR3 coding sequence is TGCGCCAGCAGCTTGGCCCCTGCCGGACAGGAGGCTTTCTTT.

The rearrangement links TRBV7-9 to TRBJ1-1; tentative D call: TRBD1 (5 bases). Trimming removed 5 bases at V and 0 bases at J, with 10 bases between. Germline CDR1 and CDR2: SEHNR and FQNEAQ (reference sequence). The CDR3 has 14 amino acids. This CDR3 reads CASSTGNLNTEAFF. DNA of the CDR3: TGTGCCAGCAGCACAGGTAATCTGAACACTGAAGCTTTCTTT. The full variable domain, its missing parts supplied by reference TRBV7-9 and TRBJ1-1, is DTGVSQNPRHKITKRGQNVTFRCDPISEHNRLYWYRQTLGQGPEFLTYFQNEAQLEKSRLLSDRFSAERPKGSFSTLEIQRTEQGDSAMYLCASSTGNLNTEAFFGQGTRLTVV.

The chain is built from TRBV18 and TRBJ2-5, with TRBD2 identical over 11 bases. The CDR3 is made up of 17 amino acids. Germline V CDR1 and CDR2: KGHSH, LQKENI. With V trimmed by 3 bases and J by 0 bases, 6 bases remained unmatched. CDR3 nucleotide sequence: TGTGCCAGCTCACCGATCCGTAGCGGGAGGGACCAAGAGACCCAGTACTTC. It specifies CASSPIRSGRDQETQYF.

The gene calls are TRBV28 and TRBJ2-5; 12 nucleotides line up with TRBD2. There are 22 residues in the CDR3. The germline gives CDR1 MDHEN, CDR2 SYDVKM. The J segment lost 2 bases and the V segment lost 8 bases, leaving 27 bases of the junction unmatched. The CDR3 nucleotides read TGTGCCAGCCGGAATGACAGGGGGCCTAGGACTAGCGGGACAATGGGGCAAGAGACCCAGTACTTC. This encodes CASRNDRGPRTSGTMGQETQYF.

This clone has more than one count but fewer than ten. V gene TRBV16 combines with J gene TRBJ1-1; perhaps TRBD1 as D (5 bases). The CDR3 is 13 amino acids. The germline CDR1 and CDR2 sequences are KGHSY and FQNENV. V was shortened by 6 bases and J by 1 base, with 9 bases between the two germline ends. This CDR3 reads CASRVGPNTEAFF. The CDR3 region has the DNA TGTGCCAGCAGAGTGGGGCCGAACACTGAAGCTTTCTTT.

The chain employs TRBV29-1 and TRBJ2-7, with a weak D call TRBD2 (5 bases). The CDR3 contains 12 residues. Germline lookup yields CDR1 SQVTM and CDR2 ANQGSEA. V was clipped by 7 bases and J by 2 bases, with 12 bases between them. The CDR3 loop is CSAVTGTYEQYF. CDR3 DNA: TGCAGCGCTGTGACGGGAACCTACGAGCAGTACTTC.

The CDR3 is CASSAGGGNTIYF. The CDR3 DNA is TGTGCCAGCAGCGCAGGGGGGGGAAACACCATATATTTT. The rearrangement links TRBV7-8 to TRBJ1-3; 7 bases fit TRBD1. Losses at the gene ends were 5 bases for V and 4 bases for J; bases not matched to a gene: 2. Germline lookup yields CDR1 SGHVS and CDR2 FQNEAQ. The length of the CDR3 is 13 residues.

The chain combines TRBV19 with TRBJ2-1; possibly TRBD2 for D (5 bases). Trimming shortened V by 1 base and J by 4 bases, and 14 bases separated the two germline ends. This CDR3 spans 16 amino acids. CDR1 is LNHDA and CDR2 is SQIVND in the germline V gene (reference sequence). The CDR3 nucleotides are TGTGCCAGTAGTATAGGGAAGGCTAGCACGTACAATGAGCAGTTCTTC. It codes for CASSIGKASTYNEQFF.

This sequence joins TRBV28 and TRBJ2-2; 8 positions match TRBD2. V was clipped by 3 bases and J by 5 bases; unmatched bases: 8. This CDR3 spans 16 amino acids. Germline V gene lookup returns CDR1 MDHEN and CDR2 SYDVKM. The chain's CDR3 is CASSLDRGGKTGELFF. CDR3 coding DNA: TGTGCCAGCAGTTTGGATCGCGGGGGGAAGACCGGGGAGCTGTTTTTT.

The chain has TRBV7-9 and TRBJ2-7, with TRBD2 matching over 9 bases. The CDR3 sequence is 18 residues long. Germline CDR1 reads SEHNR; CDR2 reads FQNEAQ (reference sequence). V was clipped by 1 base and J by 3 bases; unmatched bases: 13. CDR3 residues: CASSLVLQTSGKNYEQYF. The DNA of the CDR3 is TGTGCCAGCAGCTTAGTTCTGCAGACTAGCGGTAAAAACTACGAGCAGTACTTC.

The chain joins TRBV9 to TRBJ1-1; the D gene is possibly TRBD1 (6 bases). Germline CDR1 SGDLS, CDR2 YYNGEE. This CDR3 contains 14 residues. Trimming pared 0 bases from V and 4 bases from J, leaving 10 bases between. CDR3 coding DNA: TGTGCCAGCAGCGTAGACAGGGCAGGCACTGAAGCTTTCTTT. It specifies CASSVDRAGTEAFF.